Each of the 5 T cell receptor beta chains below was sequenced from the same sample in a study of cytomegalovirus exposure and HLA in healthy donors. Researchers ran the PCR with 60 Vbeta and 13 Jbeta primers. Profiled with immunoSEQ multiplex PCR; TCRdb holds only in-frame clones, not every one. The sample lists 120,000 or so clones; approximately 80% were seen once. The sample was PBMCs. All receptors derive from a man between 18 and 35 years old in good health and CMV-seropositive.

This clone was detected only a few times. The V call is TRBV6-6, the J call TRBJ1-1; D gene uncertain. The CDR3 runs to 14 residues. Germline CDR1 and CDR2: MNHNY and SVGAGI (reference sequence). Trimming removed 4 bases at V and 3 bases at J, with 12 bases between. The CDR3 nucleotides read TGTGCCAGCAGTTCGGGCGGGTGGGACACTGAAGCTTTCTTT. Residues: CASSSGGWDTEAFF.

This rearrangement joins TRBV5-1 to TRBJ1-2; the match to TRBD1 covers 10 bases. This CDR3 is built from 17 residues. V trimming: 0 bases; J trimming: 4 bases; junction bases outside the gene matches: 9. The V gene's germline CDR1 is SGHRS and CDR2 YFSETQ. CDR3 sequence (DNA): TGCGCCAGCAGCTTGGGACAGGGGGCGCCCCCTGGCTATGGCTACACCTTC. This sequence encodes CASSLGQGAPPGYGYTF.

The V call is TRBV4-1, the J call TRBJ2-7; D may be TRBD2 (6 bases). Germline V gene data show CDR1 as MGHRA and CDR2 as YSYEKL. V lost 4 bases, J lost 3 bases, and 22 bases lay in between. The CDR3 runs 17 residues. The CDR3 DNA sequence: TGCGCCAGCAGCCGAAACGGGGCCGGGACTCTAGACTACGAGCAGTACTTC. Encoded protein: CASSRNGAGTLDYEQYF.

The rearrangement links TRBV2 to TRBJ1-5; 9 positions match TRBD1. Losses at the gene ends were 6 bases for V and 0 bases for J; bases not matched to a gene: 3. CDR1 SNHLY and CDR2 FYNNEI come from the germline V gene. The CDR3 loop spans 15 amino acids. CDR3 region: CASRRQGVSNQPQHF. The CDR3 DNA is TGTGCCAGCAGACGACAGGGGGTTAGCAATCAGCCCCAGCATTTT.

The chain is built from TRBV5-6 and TRBJ1-1; a possible D gene is TRBD1 (5 bases). CDR1 is SGHDT, CDR2 YYEEEE, per germline. CDR3 length equals 14 residues. V lost 0 bases and J lost 6, with 12 bases in between. The CDR3 DNA reads TGTGCCAGCAGCTTGGGCGGGGGAAACTCTGAAGCTTTCTTT. Its translation is CASSLGGGNSEAFF.